This T cell receptor (beta chain) was captured by sequencing in a study of response to subunit inactivated influenza vaccine. Study findings and constraints: Few new T cells, the authors suggested, are recruited by each seasonal influenza vaccination.

TCRdb called the RT-PCR reads again in MiXCR, with one record for every CDR3 protein. The table shows 650,000 to 850,000 distinct CDR3 sequences, with approximately 15% occurring only once. This clonotype was recorded at least ten times. No antigen is known for it. Germline V gene data show CDR1 as LNHNV and CDR2 as YYDKDF (reference sequence). This CDR3 spans 15 amino acids. The V and J ends lost 0 bases and 4 bases, in that order; junction bases with no gene match: 5. This chain connects TRBV15 to TRBJ1-1; TRBD1 matches at 7 bases. This sample comprised PBMCs from blood, obtained 14 days before vaccination. The sequence derives from a man aged 50 to 60 who received an inactivated influenza vaccine. This CDR3 is CATSRDRGLGTEAFF. The CDR3 DNA is TGTGCCACCAGCAGAGATAGGGGGCTTGGCACTGAAGCTTTCTTT.